These 11 T cell receptor beta chains share one sample of origin, sequenced in a study of T-cell reconstitution after alpha-beta-depleted transplantation in children. Preparing the TCRbeta library involved the use of unique molecular identifiers. In TCRdb, the PCR reads were re-called with MiXCR into one record per CDR3 protein. This sample yields approximately 1,000,000 distinct CDR3 sequences, of which around 30% are seen a single time; around 30% belongs to the top ten. Material: PBMCs, mostly from graft donor cells, obtained 360 days after TCRalphabeta/CD19-depleted stem cell transplant. Every receptor here comes from a boy in the first two years of life who had a stem cell transplant for SCID, so the T cells may come from the graft donor.

The table lists this clonotype with a few counts. V usage is TRBV5-1 and J usage is TRBJ1-1, with 9 bases lining up with TRBD1. V was pared by 4 bases and J by 6 bases, with 10 bases of the junction left unmatched. This CDR3 has 15 amino acids. Per germline, CDR1 SGHRS and CDR2 YFSETQ. The chain's CDR3 is CASSRIQGAKAEAFF. The CDR3 nucleotides read TGCGCCAGCAGCAGAATACAGGGGGCGAAGGCTGAAGCTTTCTTT.

The CDR3 loop reads CSTGWRQETQYF. The CDR3 bases are TGCAGTACCGGGTGGAGACAAGAGACCCAGTACTTC. The genes are TRBV20-1 and TRBJ2-5; D unclear. Per germline, CDR1 DFQATT and CDR2 SNEGSKA (reference sequence). The CDR3 covers 12 residues. Deletions cut 8 bases from V and 2 bases from J, with 12 bases between.

The chain recombines TRBV6-5 with TRBJ2-1; D remains ambiguous. V was shortened by 2 bases and J by 3 bases, with 5 bases between the two germline ends. The CDR3 covers 13 residues. Germline values: CDR1 MNHEY, CDR2 SVGAGI. The CDR3 region has the DNA TGTGCCAGCAGTTACAGGAACTACAATGAGCAGTTCTTC. It codes for CASSYRNYNEQFF.

The chain is built from TRBV2 and TRBJ2-1; TRBD1 agrees at 8 bases. Germline V CDR1 and CDR2: SNHLY, FYNNEI. The CDR3 sequence is 15 residues long. The ends lost 6 bases at V and 6 bases at J; junction bases unmatched: 10. CDR3 nucleotide sequence: TGTGCCAGCAGGGAGCAGGGGGCGCCTTCCAATGAGCAGTTCTTC. Amino acid sequence: CASREQGAPSNEQFF. Full variable domain (rest looked up from reference TRBV2 and TRBJ2-1): EPEVTQTPSHQVTQMGQEVILRCVPISNHLYFYWYRQILGQKVEFLVSFYNNEISEKSEIFDDQFSVERPDGSNFTLKIRSTKLEDSAMYFCASREQGAPSNEQFFGPGTRLTVL.

This clonotype was counted a few times. The gene calls are TRBV2 and TRBJ2-2; the D call may be TRBD1 or TRBD2 (5 bases each). Germline values: CDR1 SNHLY, CDR2 FYNNEI. Trimming pared 7 bases from V and 4 bases from J, leaving 28 bases between. The CDR3 runs to 19 residues. The CDR3 protein is CASTYLPGPTAFGTGELFF. In DNA form, the CDR3 reads TGTGCCAGCACTTACCTACCGGGACCGACAGCTTTTGGCACCGGGGAGCTGTTTTTT.

The chain carries TRBV2 and TRBJ2-5; D is perhaps TRBD1 (6 bases). Germline CDR1 is SNHLY and CDR2 is FYNNEI. This CDR3 region has 16 residues. V lost 6 bases, J lost 1 base, and 18 bases lay in between. CDR3 nucleotides: TGTGCCAGCAGCGGGGAACAGGGCAATCTCCAAGAGACCCAGTACTTC. Residues: CASSGEQGNLQETQYF.

This clonotype was seen a single time. This rearrangement joins TRBV6-2 or TRBV6-3 to TRBJ2-5; the match to TRBD2 covers 7 bases. Germline-derived CDR1 and CDR2 are MNHEY and SVGEGT. With 5 bases clipped from V and 9 bases from J, the junction kept 9 bases outside the gene matches. The CDR3 totals 13 residues. This CDR3 is CASSPRLGGAQYF. DNA of the CDR3: TGTGCCAGCAGTCCTCGACTGGGAGGGGCCCAGTACTTC.

The sample holds a few counts of this clonotype. The chain carries TRBV10-3 and TRBJ2-7; TRBD1 is a possible D gene (6 bases). Between the trimmed V and J ends, which lost 4 bases and 0 bases, there was a span of 13 bases. This CDR3 is built from 15 residues. Germline CDR1 reads ENHRY; CDR2 reads SYGVKD. CDR3 sequence (DNA): TGTGCCATCAGTGGGGGGCAGTTTTCCTCCTACGAGCAGTACTTC. Translating gives CAISGGQFSSYEQYF.

This clonotype was counted only a few times. This sequence joins TRBV12-3 or TRBV12-4 and TRBJ2-3; no definite D call. V lost 3 bases and J 2 bases, leaving 12 bases between the germline ends. The CDR3 totals 15 residues. This chain's CDR3 is CASSFLGLDTDTQYF. In DNA, the CDR3 is TGTGCCAGCAGTTTTCTCGGTCTTGACACAGATACGCAGTATTTT.

The rearrangement links TRBV7-6 to TRBJ2-1; the D call may be TRBD1 or TRBD2 (5 bases each). The CDR3 extends over 13 amino acids. V was shortened by 5 bases and J by 8 bases, with 13 bases between the two germline ends. CDR1 is SGHVS, CDR2 FNYEAQ, per germline. CDR3 bases: TGTGCCAGCAGCCCAAGTGTGGGGGATGAGCAGTTCTTC. Protein: CASSPSVGDEQFF. Variable domain in full (rest from reference TRBV7-6 and TRBJ2-1): GAGVSQSPRYKVTKRGQDVALRCDPISGHVSLYWYRQALGQGPEFLTYFNYEAQQDKSGLPNDRFSAERPEGSISTLTIQRTEQRDSAMYRCASSPSVGDEQFFGPGTRLTVL.

This clonotype has more than one count but fewer than ten. This chain uses TRBV5-1 with TRBJ2-7, with D uncertain. The CDR3 is 14 amino acids. Germline CDR1 and CDR2: SGHRS and YFSETQ. Trimming stripped 0 bases from V and 5 bases from J, with 12 bases between. The DNA of the CDR3 is TGCGCCAGCAGCTTGGCCCTCCCCCACCACGAGCAGTACTTC. It is translated as CASSLALPHHEQYF.